The rows below give T cell receptor beta chains drawn from one sample of a study of shared clonotypes between healthy human individuals. Using immunoSEQ multiplex PCR, the repertoire was profiled, and TCRdb retains in-frame clones only, with some absent. The sample yields over 2 million clones, less than 95% seen once. The sample was naive CD8+ T cells sorted from blood. Every receptor here comes from a man between 18 and 35 years old in good health. Both conserved end residues are part of each CDR3. A D gene is named only where the DNA matches it firmly. Only part of the rows carry a size: once, few, many, or a class if the clone is expanded.

D gene,clone size,V gene,J gene,CDR3 DNA,CDR3 protein
.,.,TRBV7-9,TRBJ1-2,TGTGCCAGCAGCTTAGGGGAAATAGAAGCTAACTATGGCTACACCTTC,CASSLGEIEANYGYTF
.,.,TRBV30,TRBJ2-7,TGTGCCTGGAGTCTCTCGGGCTCCTCCTACGAGCAGTACTTC,CAWSLSGSSYEQYF
.,.,TRBV7-3,TRBJ2-3,TGTGCCAGCAGAGATTCGTGGGGCACAGATACGCAGTATTTT,CASRDSWGTDTQYF
.,.,TRBV19,TRBJ2-7,TGTGCCAGTAGTATGGGGACGGGATCCTACGAGCAGTACTTC,CASSMGTGSYEQYF
.,.,TRBV27,TRBJ2-5,TGTGCCAGCAGTTTATTGGGCGCAGGGACCCAAGAGACCCAGTACTTC,CASSLLGAGTQETQYF
TRBD2,.,TRBV30,TRBJ2-7,TGTGCCTGGAGTGTTGTCGGGGGGAAGTACTTC,CAWSVVGGKYF
.,.,TRBV30,TRBJ1-1,TGTGCCTGGACCCGTAGGGGACTGATAACTGAAGCTTTCTTT,CAWTRRGLITEAFF
.,.,TRBV20-1,TRBJ1-1,TGCAGTGCTCCTTTGAACACTGAAGCTTTCTTT,CSAPLNTEAFF
.,.,TRBV14,TRBJ1-6,TGTGCCAGCAGCCAAGGGAACAGTTGGTCCTATAATTCACCCCTCCACTTT,CASSQGNSWSYNSPLHF
TRBD2,.,TRBV11-2,TRBJ2-7,TGTGCCAGCAGCTTAGTGCCTAGCGGGACATACGAGCAGTACTTC,CASSLVPSGTYEQYF
.,.,TRBV7-6,TRBJ2-7,TGTGCCAGCAGCTTAAATACAGGCTACGAGCAGTACTTC,CASSLNTGYEQYF
TRBD2,.,TRBV7-8,TRBJ2-2,TGTGCCAGCACCATACTAGCGGACAACACCGGGGAGCTGTTTTTT,CASTILADNTGELFF
.,.,TRBV4-1,TRBJ2-7,TGCGCCAGCAGCCTGAGTGACCCCGGGTACGAGCAGTACTTC,CASSLSDPGYEQYF
TRBD2,.,TRBV4-1,TRBJ2-5,TGCGCCAGCAGCCCTAGCGGCCAAGAGACCCAGTACTTC,CASSPSGQETQYF
.,.,TRBV30,TRBJ1-1,TGTGCCTGGATACCCAACTGGGGTGGCACTGAAGCTTTCTTT,CAWIPNWGGTEAFF
.,.,TRBV28,TRBJ2-1,TGTGCCAGCAGCCCGGGACTTGACAATGAGCAGTTCTTC,CASSPGLDNEQFF
.,.,TRBV5-1,TRBJ2-3,TGCGCCAGCAGCTTGGGGGCCAGCACAGATACGCAGTATTTT,CASSLGASTDTQYF
.,.,TRBV4-2,TRBJ2-7,TGTGCCAGCAGCCAGAGGGCGGTCGGCGGGTCCTACGAGCAGTACTTC,CASSQRAVGGSYEQYF
.,.,TRBV6-1,TRBJ2-5,TGTGCCAGCAGTGAAACCCCACTAGCACCCCAAGAGACCCAGTACTTC,CASSETPLAPQETQYF
.,.,TRBV29-1,TRBJ2-7,TGCAGCGTTGAAACTGGATACGAGCAGTACTTC,CSVETGYEQYF
TRBD2,.,TRBV29-1,TRBJ2-1,TGCAGCGTGAAGGGACTAGCGGGAGGACCGGACTCAGGGGGGCAGTTCTTC,CSVKGLAGGPDSGGQFF
.,.,TRBV13,TRBJ1-1,TGTGCCAGCAGCTTAAGGGGTGATACTGAAGCTTTCTTT,CASSLRGDTEAFF
.,.,TRBV12-5,TRBJ2-1,TGTGCTAGTGGTTTGGATTCAGGGAATGAGCAGTTCTTC,CASGLDSGNEQFF
.,.,TRBV11-2,TRBJ2-7,TGTGCCAGCAGCTTATCGGGTGGGACGGAATCTGACGAGCAGTACTTC,CASSLSGGTESDEQYF
TRBD2,.,TRBV27,TRBJ2-1,TGTGCCAGCAGTTCTTTACTAGCGGAGGGAACTATTGAGCAGTTCTTC,CASSSLLAEGTIEQFF
.,once,TRBV5-4,TRBJ1-2,TGTGCCAGCAGCTTTTTTGGAACCGGGAGGTATCTTAACTATGGCTACACCTTC,CASSFFGTGRYLNYGYTF
.,.,TRBV7-9,TRBJ1-2,TGTGCCAGCCCCGGCCCGGCAGGGGCTAACTATGGCTACACCTTC,CASPGPAGANYGYTF
.,once,TRBV7-9,TRBJ2-1,TGTGCCAGCCGGGACCTCTACAATGAGCAGTTCTTC,CASRDLYNEQFF
.,.,TRBV7-3,TRBJ1-1,TGTGCCAGCAGCCTAGCAGAGAACACTGAAGCTTTCTTT,CASSLAENTEAFF
TRBD1,.,TRBV9,TRBJ2-7,TGTGCCAGCAGCCTTGGAACCACCGGGACAGACTCCTACGAGCAGTACTTC,CASSLGTTGTDSYEQYF
.,.,TRBV7-9,TRBJ2-7,TGTGCCAGCAGTCGATCCTTGGACGGGTTCTACGAGCAGTACTTC,CASSRSLDGFYEQYF
TRBD2,.,TRBV29-1,TRBJ2-1,TGCAGCGTTGAAGGGGCTAGCGGGAGGACCTACAATGAGCAGTTCTTC,CSVEGASGRTYNEQFF
TRBD2,.,TRBV28,TRBJ2-3,TGTGCCAGCAGTTCGACTAGCGCCTTCACAGATACGCAGTATTTT,CASSSTSAFTDTQYF